Listed here are 19 T cell receptor beta chains from one sample, sequenced in a study of CD8 T cells in Susac syndrome. Random hexamers primed reverse transcription of about 0.45 to 1 ug RNA. TCRdb ran MiXCR on the immunoSEQ multiplex PCR reads and lists one entry per CDR3 protein. The sample lists about 250,000 distinct CDR3 sequences, 80% to 95% occurring once. Sample: CD4+ T cells from PBMCs. These receptor sequences come from a human donor with multiple sclerosis.

The chain links TRBV11-3 to TRBJ1-2; no definite D call. The CDR3 is 12 amino acids. The germline CDR1 and CDR2 sequences are SGHNT and YENEEA. Deletions cut 3 bases from V and 0 bases from J, with 2 bases between. The CDR3 region is CASSFSNYGYTF. CDR3 DNA sequence: TGTGCCAGCAGCTTTTCTAACTATGGCTACACCTTC.

The chain has TRBV6-1 and TRBJ2-7; D is ambiguous. CDR3 length equals 15 residues. Germline V CDR1 and CDR2: MNHNS, SASEGT. Trimming shortened V by 3 bases and J by 5 bases, and 17 bases separated the two germline ends. In nucleotides, the CDR3 is TGTGCCAGCAGTGAGCCGAGTAGGGTGTTCGACGAGCAGTACTTC. Translation: CASSEPSRVFDEQYF.

V gene TRBV28 combines with J gene TRBJ2-1; TRBD1 aligns across 9 bases. Germline trimming cut 5 bases from V and 6 bases from J; bases unmatched to any gene: 20. Germline loops: CDR1 MDHEN, CDR2 SYDVKM. This CDR3 is built from 19 residues. The DNA of the CDR3 is TGTGCCAGCAGTACAGGGACAGGGACTTTCCCCCGAAAGTCCAATGAGCAGTTCTTC. Protein: CASSTGTGTFPRKSNEQFF.

In nucleotides, the CDR3 is TGCAGTGGGCAAGTGTCCCACTCCAGCCAAGAGACCCAGTACTTC. Its protein is CSGQVSHSSQETQYF. The chain employs TRBV20-1 and TRBJ2-5; D unclear. V was pared by 7 bases and J by 1 base, with 19 bases between. The CDR3 runs to 15 residues. Germline CDR1 is DFQATT and CDR2 is SNEGSKA (reference sequence).

This clonotype was counted only a few times. In nucleotides, the CDR3 is TGTGCCAGCAGCCCGGGACAGGGGAATGAAAAACTGTTTTTT. This translates into CASSPGQGNEKLFF. This chain connects TRBV12-3 or TRBV12-4 to TRBJ1-4; 10 bases fit TRBD1. The CDR3 loop spans 14 amino acids. V lost 6 bases, J lost 5 bases, and 3 bases stayed unmatched.

The chain uses TRBV7-8 and TRBJ2-7; D unresolved. CDR3 length equals 15 residues. V was shortened by 1 base and J by 1 base, with 11 bases between the two germline ends. Germline lookup yields CDR1 SGHVS and CDR2 FQNEAQ. CDR3 region: CASSLGISRSYEQYF. The CDR3 coding sequence is TGTGCCAGCAGCTTAGGTATCTCCCGGTCCTACGAGCAGTACTTC.

The genes are TRBV5-1 and TRBJ1-1, with D hard to call. Germline CDR1 reads SGHRS; CDR2 reads YFSETQ. The CDR3 spans 13 residues. Trimming removed 2 bases from V and 3 bases from J, with 8 bases in between. CDR3 nucleotide sequence: TGCGCCAGCAGCTTTATCGTGGACACTGAAGCTTTCTTT. It is translated as CASSFIVDTEAFF.

The CDR3 protein is CASSLRDTGYTF. In DNA form, the CDR3 reads TGTGCCAGCAGCCTCCGGGACACTGGCTACACCTTC. The chain joins TRBV5-6 to TRBJ1-2, with D possibly being TRBD1 (6 bases). Germline values: CDR1 SGHDT, CDR2 YYEEEE. Trimming shortened V by 4 bases and J by 7 bases, and 11 bases separated the two germline ends. CDR3 size: 12 residues.

The chain is built from TRBV7-3 and TRBJ1-6; D perhaps matches TRBD1 (5 bases). Looked up from germline, CDR1 is SGHTA and CDR2 is FQGTGA. The CDR3 is made up of 13 amino acids. The ends were cut back, 6 bases at V and 3 bases at J, with 6 bases in the middle. In nucleotides, the CDR3 is TGTGCCAGCAGTCAGGGCTATAATTCACCCCTCCACTTT. Translating gives CASSQGYNSPLHF.

This chain connects TRBV24-1 to TRBJ1-1; D uncertain. Germline CDR1 and CDR2: KGHDR and SFDVKD. V was cut by 10 bases and J by 1 base, with 15 bases left in between. The CDR3 length is 14 residues. The CDR3 DNA is TGTGCCACAACCACCGGGCCTCCGAACACTGAAGCTTTCTTT. Its translation: CATTTGPPNTEAFF.

The chain links TRBV7-2 to TRBJ2-1; possible D gene TRBD2, 5 bases. V lost 5 bases, J lost 2 bases, and 13 bases lay in between. CDR1 is SGHTA and CDR2 is FQGNSA in the germline V gene. This CDR3 has 15 amino acids. Here the CDR3 reads CASSTRYGAYNEQFF. The CDR3 nucleotides are TGTGCCAGCAGCACCCGATACGGGGCCTACAATGAGCAGTTCTTC.

CDR3 residues: CASSLDPGVGNIQYF. The CDR3 DNA sequence: TGTGCCAGCAGCTTGGACCCGGGAGTAGGTAACATTCAGTACTTC. The chain recombines TRBV7-9 with TRBJ2-4, with D possibly matching TRBD2 (6 bases). The CDR3 has 15 residues. V was trimmed by 3 bases and J by 7 bases, leaving 16 bases between them. Germline-derived CDR1 and CDR2 are SEHNR and FQNEAQ (reference sequence).

V and J are TRBV13 and TRBJ2-3; D may match TRBD1 or TRBD2 (5 bases each). V was clipped by 4 bases and J by 6 bases, with 14 bases between them. The CDR3 loop spans 14 amino acids. From germline, CDR1 is PRHDT and CDR2 FYEKMQ (reference sequence). The CDR3 reads CASSSSGPKDTQYF. The CDR3 DNA is TGTGCCAGCAGCTCCTCGGGGCCCAAGGATACGCAGTATTTT.

The genes are TRBV7-9 and TRBJ2-3; D is unclear. The V gene's germline CDR1 is SEHNR and CDR2 FQNEAQ (reference sequence). CDR3 length: 14 amino acids. V was trimmed by 2 bases and J by 0 bases, leaving 6 bases between them. CDR3 nucleotide sequence: TGTGCCAGCAGCTTAAGCTCTAGCACAGATACGCAGTATTTT. This codes for CASSLSSSTDTQYF.

The chain couples TRBV10-3 to TRBJ2-5; D unclear. CDR3 length: 13 residues. Germline lookup yields CDR1 ENHRY and CDR2 SYGVKD. V lost 3 bases, J lost 0 bases, and 5 bases lay in between. The CDR3 DNA reads as TGTGCCATCAGTGACGAATACCAAGAGACCCAGTACTTC. Protein sequence: CAISDEYQETQYF.

This clonotype was counted once. This chain links TRBV6-2 or TRBV6-3 with TRBJ1-5, with D perhaps TRBD1 (6 bases). CDR3 length: 14 residues. Germline V gene data show CDR1 as MNHEY and CDR2 as SVGEGT. V was clipped by 5 bases and J by 7 bases, with 15 bases between them. The CDR3 protein is CASSEGGFNQPQHF. The CDR3, as DNA: TGTGCCAGCAGTGAGGGGGGATTTAACCAGCCCCAGCATTTT.

This clonotype was counted only a few times. The chain recombines TRBV5-1 with TRBJ2-1, with 11 bases that match TRBD2. CDR3 length: 15 residues. The junction had 3 bases not matched to a gene; V was cut back by 2 bases and J by 5 bases. Looked up from germline, CDR1 is SGHRS and CDR2 is YFSETQ. CDR3 sequence: CASSFLAGGNNEQFF. In DNA form, the CDR3 reads TGCGCCAGCAGCTTTCTAGCGGGAGGTAACAATGAGCAGTTCTTC.

The rearrangement links TRBV9 to TRBJ2-7; D not certain. V lost 0 bases and J 6 bases, leaving 13 bases between the germline ends. Per germline, CDR1 SGDLS and CDR2 YYNGEE. This CDR3 region has 14 residues. The CDR3 DNA is TGTGCCAGCAGCGTAGGTAAAGGTCCCGGCGAGCAGTACTTC. Its protein is CASSVGKGPGEQYF.

The sample holds a few counts of this clonotype. The J gene is TRBJ1-5, the V gene TRBV9; TRBD1 is a possible D gene (6 bases). Trimming took 4 bases from V and 0 from J, leaving 11 bases between them. The germline V gene has CDR1 SGDLS and CDR2 YYNGEE. This CDR3 region has 15 residues. The CDR3 protein is CASSPDSYSNQPQHF. The CDR3 DNA reads TGTGCCAGCAGCCCGGACAGCTATAGCAATCAGCCCCAGCATTTT.